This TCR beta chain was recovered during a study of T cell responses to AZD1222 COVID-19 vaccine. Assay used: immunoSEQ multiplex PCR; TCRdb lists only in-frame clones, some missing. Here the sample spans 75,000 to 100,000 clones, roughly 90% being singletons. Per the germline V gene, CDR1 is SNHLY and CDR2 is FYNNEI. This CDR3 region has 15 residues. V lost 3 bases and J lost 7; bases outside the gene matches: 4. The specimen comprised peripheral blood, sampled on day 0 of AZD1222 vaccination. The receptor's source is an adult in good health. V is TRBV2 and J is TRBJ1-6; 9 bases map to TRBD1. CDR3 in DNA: TGTGCCAGCAGTGAGGGGACAGGGAGAAATTCACCCCTCCACTTT. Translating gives CASSEGTGRNSPLHF.